This T cell receptor (beta chain) originates from a study of cytomegalovirus exposure and HLA in healthy donors. Broader study findings: Later analysis placed DRB1 highest and HLA-C lowest in TCR association rates, which differed by HLA locus. According to reports, the classifier identified cytomegalovirus status with high specificity and sensitivity. In a later analysis, a missense DCLRE1C variant was linked to TCR beta V- and J-gene trimming.

Note on this clone: The target antigen is unknown.

Primers: 60 Vbeta forward and 13 Jbeta reverse. Only in-frame clones appear in the TCRdb table, and some are missing; sequencing was by immunoSEQ multiplex PCR. The sample lists approximately 130,000 clones, over 70% occurring once. The CDR3 is made up of 14 amino acids. This chain links TRBV21-1 with TRBJ2-3; the table gives TRBD2 as D, unverified against the DNA. TRBV21-1 is annotated as a pseudogene. Sequenced sample: PBMCs. This receptor was obtained from a woman aged 40 to 50 in good health and CMV-seronegative. CDR3 nucleotides: TGTGCCAGCATGAGGGATCGGGAACCAGATACGCAGTATTTT. This codes for CASMRDREPDTQYF.